Each of the 23 T cell receptor beta chains below was sequenced from the same sample in a study of prognosis after radiotherapy for stage I lung cancer. Two-round multiplex PCR, the amplification method, yielded TCR beta CDR3 from genomic DNA. TRBV and TRBJ genes each had their own specific primers in first-round PCR. One entry per CDR3 protein results from TCRdb running MiXCR on the multiplex PCR reads. The table has almost 40,000 distinct CDR3 sequences, roughly a quarter seen once. This specimen was PBMCs, taken before or after stereotactic body radiation therapy (not recorded which). These receptor sequences come from a donor over 45 with non-small cell lung cancer.

This clonotype has at least ten counts. The chain is built from TRBV5-1 and TRBJ2-1; no reliable D call. The germline V gene has CDR1 SGHRS and CDR2 YFSETQ. CDR3 length: 14 residues. Trimming removed 0 bases from V and 4 bases from J, with 8 bases in between. The CDR3, as DNA: TGCGCCAGCAGCTTGGAGGACGGATACAATGAGCAGTTCTTC. It translates to CASSLEDGYNEQFF.

In this sample, this clonotype turned up many times. Here the CDR3 reads CSARAASGGAAQFF. DNA of the CDR3: TGCAGTGCTAGAGCGGCTAGCGGGGGGGCCGCGCAGTTCTTC. The chain uses TRBV20-1 and TRBJ2-1, with TRBD2 matching 12 bases. The length of the CDR3 is 14 residues. Losses at the gene ends were 1 base for V and 12 bases for J; bases not matched to a gene: 7. CDR1 and CDR2 from the germline V gene are DFQATT and SNEGSKA (reference sequence).

On this clonotype: This clone may be a read error of a much larger clone one base away. The chain carries TRBV5-6 and TRBJ2-3; unclear D gene. The germline V gene has CDR1 SGHDT and CDR2 YYEEEE. The CDR3 consists of 11 residues. V was pared by 4 bases and J by 7 bases, with 7 bases between. The CDR3 region has the DNA TGTGCCAGCAGCAGTTCATATACGCAGTATTTT. Translated, it gives CASSSSYTQYF.

This clonotype was detected ten times or more. CDR3 nucleotides: TGTGCCTGGAGACAGGGCTCTGGAAACACCATATATTTT. Its protein product is CAWRQGSGNTIYF. The chain combines TRBV30 with TRBJ1-3, with TRBD1 as a possible D gene (6 bases). The CDR3 length is 13 residues. In germline, CDR1 is GTSNPN, CDR2 SVGIG (reference sequence). V lost 3 bases to trimming and J lost 0 bases, with 6 bases between them.

A note on this clonotype: A single base is all that separates this from a far larger clone, so a read error is likely. J is TRBJ2-3 and V is TRBV6-4; 12 bases line up with TRBD2. Germline V lookup: CDR1 MRHNA, CDR2 SNTAGT. CDR3 length: 17 amino acids. The trim removed 5 bases at V and 8 bases at J, leaving 14 bases unmatched. The CDR3 reads CASSPPVTSGRSGTQYF. The CDR3 DNA sequence: TGTGCCAGCAGTCCCCCGGTGACTAGCGGGAGAAGTGGTACGCAGTATTTT.

Comments on this clonotype: At one boundary the junction diverges from the germline segment, which might be a read error. This chain joins TRBV9 and TRBJ2-2, with 7 bases matching TRBD1. Germline V lookup: CDR1 SGDLS, CDR2 YYNGEE. The CDR3 sequence is 18 residues long. The CDR3 protein is CASSVGLGQLREDGEPFF. The CDR3 DNA is TGTGCCAGCAGCGTAGGTTTGGGACAGCTACGCGAGGACGGGGAGCCGTTTTTT.

This clonotype has at least ten counts. This chain links TRBV27 with TRBJ2-7; D not certain. CDR1 and CDR2 from the germline V gene are MNHEY and SMNVEV (reference sequence). This CDR3 is built from 13 residues. The V gene lost 4 bases and the J gene lost 0 bases, with 7 bases spanning the gap. The CDR3 loop is CASSSQSSYEQYF. CDR3 in DNA: TGTGCCAGCAGTTCACAGAGCTCCTACGAGCAGTACTTC.

This clonotype was seen many times. The chain uses TRBV5-1 and TRBJ1-2, with 10 bases matching TRBD1. Germline-derived CDR1 and CDR2 are SGHRS and YFSETQ. The CDR3 runs to 14 residues. The ends lost 7 bases at V and 2 bases at J; junction bases unmatched: 5. CDR3 DNA: TGCGCCAGCCGAGGACAGGGGGTAAACTATGGCTACACCTTC. Translation: CASRGQGVNYGYTF.

This clonotype has a count of ten or more. V usage is TRBV15 and J usage is TRBJ2-3, with D perhaps matching TRBD1 or TRBD2 (5 bases each). CDR3 length: 14 amino acids. Trimming removed 7 bases at V and 1 base at J, with 12 bases between. Germline V gene sequence: CDR1 LNHNV, CDR2 YYDKDF (reference sequence). The CDR3 loop is CATTQRGGTDTQYF. In DNA form, the CDR3 reads TGTGCCACCACGCAGCGAGGGGGCACAGATACGCAGTATTTT.

Notes on this clonotype: It is likely a read error: a sequence one base away is far more abundant. The CDR3 region is CASSQQRTGTGQSYEQYF. CDR3 sequence (DNA): TGTGCCAGCAGTCAACAGCGAACCGGGACAGGTCAGTCCTACGAGCAGTACTTC. The chain has TRBV6-2 or TRBV6-3 and TRBJ2-7; 8 nucleotides align to TRBD1. The CDR3 has 18 amino acids. Germline CDR1 reads MNHEY; CDR2 reads SVGEGT. V lost 5 bases and J lost 1; bases outside the gene matches: 16.

As for this clonotype: A read error may be the cause here, since a much bigger clone is one base away. V and J are TRBV30 and TRBJ1-3, with D tentatively TRBD1 (5 bases). The length of the CDR3 is 14 residues. CDR1 is GTSNPN, CDR2 SVGIG, per germline (reference sequence). CDR3 bases: TGTGCCTGCCCGGGGGGTTCCTTTGGAAACACCACATATTTT. Translated, it gives CACPGGSFGNTTYF.

With regard to this clonotype: The conserved phenylalanine or tryptophan normally closing the CDR3 is absent here, so this likely arose from a read error. In nucleotides, the CDR3 is TGTGCCAGTAGTATTCCTAGCGGGGCGACCCAGTACTCC. It codes for CASSIPSGATQYS. This chain connects TRBV19 to TRBJ2-5; 9 nucleotides line up with TRBD2. J gave up 7 bases and V 3 bases, and 3 bases lay outside the gene matches. The CDR3 is made up of 13 amino acids. In germline, CDR1 is LNHDA, CDR2 SQIVND (reference sequence).

About this clonotype: This may arise from a read error, as a much more abundant clone is one base away. The chain carries TRBV29-1 and TRBJ1-3; 7 bases map to TRBD1. The CDR3 is made up of 14 amino acids. Germline V gene lookup returns CDR1 SQVTM and CDR2 ANQGSEA. This CDR3 is CSVEAGTVGNTLYF. Written as DNA, the CDR3 is TGCAGCGTTGAAGCCGGGACAGTTGGAAACACCTTATATTTT.

This clonotype was counted many times. The rearrangement uses TRBV15 and TRBJ2-1; 10 nucleotides agree with TRBD1. The junction had 1 base not matched to a gene; V was cut back by 3 bases and J by 2 bases. The germline CDR1 and CDR2 sequences are LNHNV and YYDKDF (reference sequence). This CDR3 is built from 15 residues. The CDR3 region is CATSRGQGPYNEQFF. CDR3 sequence (DNA): TGTGCCACCAGCAGGGGACAGGGGCCCTACAATGAGCAGTTCTTC.

The chain has TRBV6-5 and TRBJ1-6, with D hard to call. Germline V gives CDR1 MNHEY, CDR2 SVGAGI. The CDR3 runs 16 residues. Trimming took 3 bases from V and 4 from J, leaving 13 bases between them. The CDR3 DNA is TGTGCCAGCAGTTATTTCTCGACGGAATATAATTCACCCCTCCACTTT. Amino acids: CASSYFSTEYNSPLHF.

Details on this clonotype: Given a far larger clone just one base away, this is likely a sequencing read error. CDR3 bases: TGTGCCAGCAATAGGAGGACTGAAGCTTTCTTT. Protein sequence: CASNRRTEAFF. The chain joins TRBV6-2 or TRBV6-3 to TRBJ1-1; D is unresolved. Germline loops: CDR1 MNHEY, CDR2 SVGEGT. V was cut by 7 bases and J by 5 bases, with 8 bases left in between. The CDR3 runs to 11 residues.

As concerns this clonotype: This probably arose from a read error, given a far larger clone one base away. The chain recombines TRBV6-1 with TRBJ2-1; 13 bases map to TRBD2. The germline gives CDR1 MNHNS, CDR2 SASEGT. The CDR3 spans 16 residues. The CDR3 loop is CATSDGLAGAINEQLF. The CDR3 nucleotides read TGTGCCACCAGTGACGGACTAGCGGGGGCCATAAATGAGCAGTTATTC.

By its share, this clonotype is medium-sized (0.01 to 0.1%). The chain joins TRBV2 to TRBJ2-3, with 8 bases that match TRBD1. V shed 8 bases, J shed 0 bases, and the junction held 13 bases outside the gene matches. Looked up from germline, CDR1 is SNHLY and CDR2 is FYNNEI. This CDR3 comprises 17 residues. The CDR3 region has the DNA TGTGCCAGCTTGGACAGGGCCGTAAGGACAAGCACAGATACGCAGTATTTT. Encoded protein: CASLDRAVRTSTDTQYF.

The V call is TRBV20-1, the J call TRBJ2-2; possibly TRBD1 for D (5 bases). The germline gives CDR1 DFQATT, CDR2 SNEGSKA (reference sequence). The ends were cut back, 3 bases at V and 2 bases at J, with 13 bases in the middle. The CDR3 spans 15 residues. The CDR3 loop reads CSASDSGFNTGELFF. In nucleotides, the CDR3 is TGCAGTGCTAGTGACTCAGGGTTTAACACCGGGGAGCTGTTTTTT.

This clonotype was found many times. This chain uses TRBV12-3 or TRBV12-4 with TRBJ2-3; D is uncertain. The V end was cut by 2 bases, the J end by 6 bases, with 6 bases between. The CDR3 length is 12 residues. The CDR3 coding sequence is TGTGCCAGCAGTTTATCAGAGGATACGCAGTATTTT. Its translation: CASSLSEDTQYF.

This clonotype was detected ten times or more. This chain uses TRBV20-1 with TRBJ1-1; D possibly corresponds to TRBD1 (5 bases). The CDR3 totals 14 residues. V lost 5 bases, J lost 0 bases, and 13 bases lay in between. Germline V CDR1 and CDR2: DFQATT, SNEGSKA (reference sequence). The DNA of the CDR3 is TGCAGTGCTCGGGAGGACACCGTGAACACTGAAGCTTTCTTT. Its protein product is CSAREDTVNTEAFF.

Many counts were recorded for this clonotype. The chain uses TRBV19 and TRBJ1-5; no definite D call. This CDR3 comprises 13 residues. Per germline, CDR1 LNHDA and CDR2 SQIVND (reference sequence). V was cut by 4 bases and J by 6 bases, with 10 bases left in between. The DNA for the CDR3 is TGTGCCAGTAGTAGGGGTACGAGTCAGCCCCAGCATTTT. Its protein product is CASSRGTSQPQHF.

This clonotype was picked up many times. The chain employs TRBV11-1 and TRBJ1-1, with TRBD1 as a possible D gene (5 bases). Germline V gene lookup returns CDR1 SGHAT and CDR2 FQDESV (reference sequence). Trimming pared 5 bases from V and 0 bases from J, leaving 13 bases between. This CDR3 spans 15 amino acids. The CDR3 bases are TGTGCCAGCAGCCAAGCTGACAGCCTGAACACTGAAGCTTTCTTT. Its protein product is CASSQADSLNTEAFF.